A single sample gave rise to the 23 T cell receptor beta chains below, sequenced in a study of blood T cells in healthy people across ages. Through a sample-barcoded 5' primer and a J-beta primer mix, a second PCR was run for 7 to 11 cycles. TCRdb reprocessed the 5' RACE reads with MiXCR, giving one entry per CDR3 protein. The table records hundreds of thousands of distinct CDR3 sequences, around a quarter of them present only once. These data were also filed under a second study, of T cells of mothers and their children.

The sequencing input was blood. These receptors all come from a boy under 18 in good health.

The CDR3 nucleotides are TGCAGCGCCTGGACAGAAGAGTATGGCTACACCTTC. Translating it yields CSAWTEEYGYTF. The chain has TRBV29-1 and TRBJ1-2; TRBD1 is a possible D gene (6 bases). Germline V gene sequence: CDR1 SQVTM, CDR2 ANQGSEA. The germline V and J ends were trimmed by 7 bases and 5 bases, with 14 bases remaining between them. The CDR3 is 12 residues long.

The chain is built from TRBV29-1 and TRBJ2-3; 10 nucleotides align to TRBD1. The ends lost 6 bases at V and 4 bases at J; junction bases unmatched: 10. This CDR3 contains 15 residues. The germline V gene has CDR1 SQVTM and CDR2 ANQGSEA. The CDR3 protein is CSVDPTGGFADTQYF. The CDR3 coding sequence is TGCAGCGTCGACCCGACAGGGGGCTTTGCAGATACGCAGTATTTT.

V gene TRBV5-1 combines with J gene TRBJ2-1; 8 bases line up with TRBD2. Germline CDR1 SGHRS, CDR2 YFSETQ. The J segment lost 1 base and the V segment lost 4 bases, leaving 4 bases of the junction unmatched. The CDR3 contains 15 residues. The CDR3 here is CASSAGLGSYNEQFF. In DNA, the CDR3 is TGCGCCAGCAGCGCGGGACTAGGTTCCTACAATGAGCAGTTCTTC.

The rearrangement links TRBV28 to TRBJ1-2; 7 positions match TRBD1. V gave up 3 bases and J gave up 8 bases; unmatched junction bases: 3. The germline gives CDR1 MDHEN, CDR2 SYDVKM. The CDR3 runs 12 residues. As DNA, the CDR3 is TGTGCCAGCAGTTTGCCCAGGGGGGGCTACACCTTC. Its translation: CASSLPRGGYTF.

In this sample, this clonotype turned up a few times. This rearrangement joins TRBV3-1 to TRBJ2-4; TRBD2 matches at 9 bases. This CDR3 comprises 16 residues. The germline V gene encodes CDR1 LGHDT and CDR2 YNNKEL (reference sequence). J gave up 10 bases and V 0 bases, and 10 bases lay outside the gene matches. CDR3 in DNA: TGTGCCAGCAGCCAAGATCTTCAGGGACTAGCCCGGATTCAGTACTTC. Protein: CASSQDLQGLARIQYF.

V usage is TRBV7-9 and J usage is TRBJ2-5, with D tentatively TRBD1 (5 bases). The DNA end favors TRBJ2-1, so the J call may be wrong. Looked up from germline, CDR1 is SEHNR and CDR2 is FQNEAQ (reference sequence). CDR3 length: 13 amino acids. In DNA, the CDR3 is TGTGCCAGCGGTCCCCGACAGTTTAATGAGCAGTTCTTC. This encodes CASGPRQFNEQFF.

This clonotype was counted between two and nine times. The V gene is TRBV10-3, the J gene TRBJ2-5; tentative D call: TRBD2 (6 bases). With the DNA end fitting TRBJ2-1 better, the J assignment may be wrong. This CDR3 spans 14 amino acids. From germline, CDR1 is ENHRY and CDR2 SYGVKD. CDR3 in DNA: TGTGCCATCAGTGCTACCGGGAGTAACAATGAGCAGTTCTTC. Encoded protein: CAISATGSNNEQFF.

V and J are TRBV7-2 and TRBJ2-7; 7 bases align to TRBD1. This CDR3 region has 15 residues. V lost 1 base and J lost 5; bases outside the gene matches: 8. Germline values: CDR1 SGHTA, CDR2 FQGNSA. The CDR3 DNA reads TGTGCCAGCAGCTTAGATCTGACAGGGTACAACGAGCAGTACTTC. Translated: CASSLDLTGYNEQYF. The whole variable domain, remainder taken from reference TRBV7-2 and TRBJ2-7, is GAGVSQSPSNKVTEKGKDVELRCDPISGHTALYWYRQSLGQGLEFLIYFQGNSAPDKSGLPSDRFSAERTGGSVSTLTIQRTQQEDSAVYLCASSLDLTGYNEQYFGPGTRLTVT.

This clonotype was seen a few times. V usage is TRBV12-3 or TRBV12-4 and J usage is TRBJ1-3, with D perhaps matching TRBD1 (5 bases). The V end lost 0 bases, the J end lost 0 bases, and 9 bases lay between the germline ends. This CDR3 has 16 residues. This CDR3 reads CASSLAPGYSGNTIYF. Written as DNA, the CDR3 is TGTGCCAGCAGTTTAGCGCCAGGGTACTCTGGAAACACCATATATTTT.

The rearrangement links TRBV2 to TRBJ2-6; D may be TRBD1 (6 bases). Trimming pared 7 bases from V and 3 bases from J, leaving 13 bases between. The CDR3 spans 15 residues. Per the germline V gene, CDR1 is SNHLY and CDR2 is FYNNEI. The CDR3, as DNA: TGTGCCAGCATCCTGGGGGCGCTTGGGGCCAACGTCCTGACTTTC. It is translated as CASILGALGANVLTF.

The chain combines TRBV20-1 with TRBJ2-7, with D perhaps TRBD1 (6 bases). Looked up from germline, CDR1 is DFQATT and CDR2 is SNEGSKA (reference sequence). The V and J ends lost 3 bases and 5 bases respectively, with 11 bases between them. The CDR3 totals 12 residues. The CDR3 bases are TGCAGTGCTAGGGGATGGACAGACGAGCAGTACTTC. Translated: CSARGWTDEQYF.

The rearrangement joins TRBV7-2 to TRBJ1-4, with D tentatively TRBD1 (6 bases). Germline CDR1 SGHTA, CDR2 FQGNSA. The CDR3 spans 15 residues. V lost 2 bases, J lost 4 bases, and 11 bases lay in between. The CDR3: CASSLTAGVNEKLFF. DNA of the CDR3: TGTGCCAGCAGCTTAACGGCAGGGGTTAATGAAAAACTGTTTTTT.

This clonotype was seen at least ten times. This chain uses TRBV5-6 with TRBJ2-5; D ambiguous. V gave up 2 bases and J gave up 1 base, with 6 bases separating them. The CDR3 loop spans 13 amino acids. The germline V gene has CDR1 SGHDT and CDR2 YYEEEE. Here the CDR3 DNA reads TGTGCCAGCAGCTTTTCAGTCCAAGAGACCCAGTACTTC. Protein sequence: CASSFSVQETQYF.

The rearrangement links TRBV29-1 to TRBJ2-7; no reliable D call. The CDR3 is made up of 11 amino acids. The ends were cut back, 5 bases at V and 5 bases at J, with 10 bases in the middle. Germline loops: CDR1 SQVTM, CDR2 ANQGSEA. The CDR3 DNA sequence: TGCAGCGTTAGCCAGCCTCACGAGCAGTACTTC. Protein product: CSVSQPHEQYF.

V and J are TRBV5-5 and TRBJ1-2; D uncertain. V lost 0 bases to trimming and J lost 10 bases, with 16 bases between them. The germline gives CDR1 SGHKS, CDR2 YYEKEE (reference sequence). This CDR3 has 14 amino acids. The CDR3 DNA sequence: TGTGCCAGCAGCTTGGAAGAGGTACGGGAAACCTACACCTTC. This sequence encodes CASSLEEVRETYTF. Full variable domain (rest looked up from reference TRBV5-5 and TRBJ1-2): DAGVTQSPTHLIKTRGQQVTLRCSPISGHKSVSWYQQVLGQGPQFIFQYYEKEERGRGNFPDRFSARQFPNYSSELNVNALLLGDSALYLCASSLEEVRETYTFGSGTRLTVV.

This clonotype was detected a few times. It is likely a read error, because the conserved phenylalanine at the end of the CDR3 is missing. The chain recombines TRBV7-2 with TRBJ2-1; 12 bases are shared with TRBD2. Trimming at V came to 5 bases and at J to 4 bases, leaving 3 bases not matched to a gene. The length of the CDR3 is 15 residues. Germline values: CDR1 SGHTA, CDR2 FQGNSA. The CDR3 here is CASSLLAGGYNEQFL. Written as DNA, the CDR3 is TGTGCCAGCAGCCTACTAGCGGGGGGTTACAATGAGCAGTTCCTC.

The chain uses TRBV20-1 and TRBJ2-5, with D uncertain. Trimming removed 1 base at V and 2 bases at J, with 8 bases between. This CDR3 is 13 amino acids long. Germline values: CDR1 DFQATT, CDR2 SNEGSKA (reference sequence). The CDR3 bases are TGCAGTGCTAGAGGCACTACACAAGAGACCCAGTACTTC. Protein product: CSARGTTQETQYF.

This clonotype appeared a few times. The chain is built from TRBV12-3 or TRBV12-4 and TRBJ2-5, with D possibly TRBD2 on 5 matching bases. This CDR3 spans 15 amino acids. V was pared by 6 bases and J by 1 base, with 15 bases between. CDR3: CASSSFSEIQETQYF. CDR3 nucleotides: TGTGCCAGCAGCTCTTTTAGCGAGATCCAAGAGACCCAGTACTTC.

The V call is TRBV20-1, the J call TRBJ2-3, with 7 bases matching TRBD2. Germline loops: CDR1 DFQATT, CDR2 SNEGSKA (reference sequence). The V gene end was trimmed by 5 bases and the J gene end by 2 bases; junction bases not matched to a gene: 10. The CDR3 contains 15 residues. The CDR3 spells CSAGRDYRFTDTQYF. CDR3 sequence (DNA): TGCAGTGCTGGCCGGGACTACCGATTCACAGATACGCAGTATTTT.

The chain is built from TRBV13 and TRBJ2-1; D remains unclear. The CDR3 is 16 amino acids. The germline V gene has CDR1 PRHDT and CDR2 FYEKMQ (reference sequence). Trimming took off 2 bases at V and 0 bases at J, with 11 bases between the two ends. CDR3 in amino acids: CASSLPSAHSYNEQFF. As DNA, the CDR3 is TGTGCCAGCAGCTTACCGTCGGCCCACTCCTACAATGAGCAGTTCTTC.

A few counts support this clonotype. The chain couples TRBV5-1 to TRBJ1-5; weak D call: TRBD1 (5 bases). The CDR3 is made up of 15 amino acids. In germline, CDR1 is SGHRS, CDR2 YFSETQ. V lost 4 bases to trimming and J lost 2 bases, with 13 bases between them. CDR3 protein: CASSGGPARNQPQHF. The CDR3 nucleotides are TGCGCCAGCAGCGGGGGTCCCGCCCGCAATCAGCCCCAGCATTTT. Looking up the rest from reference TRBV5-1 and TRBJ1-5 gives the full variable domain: KAGVTQTPRYLIKTRGQQVTLSCSPISGHRSVSWYQQTPGQGLQFLFEYFSETQRNKGNFPGRFSGRQFSNSRSEMNVSTLELGDSALYLCASSGGPARNQPQHFGDGTRLSIL.

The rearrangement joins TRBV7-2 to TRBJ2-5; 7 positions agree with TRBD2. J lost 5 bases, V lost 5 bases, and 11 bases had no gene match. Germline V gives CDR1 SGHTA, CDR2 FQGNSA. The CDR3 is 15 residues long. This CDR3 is CASSATGTIGETQYF. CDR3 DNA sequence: TGTGCCAGCAGCGCCACGGGGACTATTGGGGAGACCCAGTACTTC.

CDR3 DNA: TGTGCCAGCAGCCAAGATTTAGGGGAACTCTCCTACGAGCAGTACTTC. Residues: CASSQDLGELSYEQYF. This chain links TRBV3-1 with TRBJ2-7; a possible D gene is TRBD1 (5 bases). Germline CDR1 and CDR2: LGHDT and YNNKEL (reference sequence). The CDR3 consists of 16 residues. V shed 0 bases and J shed 0 bases, with 12 bases lying between them.